What follows are 23 T cell receptor beta chains derived from one specimen sequenced in a study of graft-versus-host responses after intestinal transplantation. The method was immunoSEQ multiplex PCR; TCRdb's version includes in-frame clones alone and lacks a portion of them. Of fewer than 150,000 clones listed, approximately 92% are singletons. Antigens for these TCRs are unknown. Specimen: unstimulated CD4+ T cells sorted from spleen or lymph node cells, collected before intestinal transplant. The receptors derive from a human donor who received an intestinal transplant.

J is TRBJ1-4 and V is TRBV28; no reliable D call. This CDR3 has 15 residues. The germline V and J ends were trimmed by 5 bases and 4 bases, with 14 bases remaining between them. Germline values: CDR1 MDHEN, CDR2 SYDVKM. The CDR3: CASSRELVFNEKLFF. For the CDR3, the DNA is TGTGCCAGCAGTAGGGAGCTAGTCTTTAATGAAAAACTGTTTTTT.

The chain joins TRBV4-2 to TRBJ1-1; TRBD1 aligns across 7 bases. The CDR3 covers 15 residues. Germline-derived CDR1 and CDR2 are LGHNA and YNFKEQ. V lost 3 bases and J lost 0; bases outside the gene matches: 4. The CDR3 coding sequence is TGTGCCAGCAGCCACGAACAGGGGATGAACACTGAAGCTTTCTTT. This codes for CASSHEQGMNTEAFF.

The V call is TRBV12-5, the J call TRBJ2-7, with 9 bases identical to TRBD2. Unmatched junction bases numbered 4, after V lost 1 base and J lost 0 bases. The germline V gene encodes CDR1 LGHNT and CDR2 FRNRAP. The CDR3 runs to 16 residues. For the CDR3, the DNA is TGTGCTAGTGGTTTGGCCAGCGGGGGGTTCTCCTACGAGCAGTACTTC. Its protein is CASGLASGGFSYEQYF. The variable domain in full, with the rest retrieved from reference TRBV12-5 and TRBJ2-7, is DARVTQTPRHKVTEMGQEVTMRCQPILGHNTVFWYRQTMMQGLELLAYFRNRAPLDDSGMPKDRFSAEMPDATLATLKIQPSEPRDSAVYFCASGLASGGFSYEQYFGPGTRLTVT.

CDR3 nucleotides: TGTGCCAGCAGACCCACACCAAGGACTCACAATGAGCAGTTCTTC. Its protein is CASRPTPRTHNEQFF. V usage is TRBV27 and J usage is TRBJ2-1; TRBD2 is a possible D gene (5 bases). CDR3 size: 15 residues. Germline CDR1 reads MNHEY; CDR2 reads SMNVEV (reference sequence). V was shortened by 6 bases and J by 5 bases, with 17 bases between the two germline ends.

This clone appeared a single time. The rearrangement links TRBV5-1 to TRBJ2-7; 7 nucleotides line up with TRBD1. Germline CDR1 reads SGHRS; CDR2 reads YFSETQ. The CDR3 extends over 15 amino acids. Trimming cost V 4 bases and J 0 bases; bases outside gene matches: 7. For the CDR3, the DNA is TGCGCCAGCAGCCAACACAGGGGCCTCTCCTACGAGCAGTACTTC. Its translation: CASSQHRGLSYEQYF.

This chain uses TRBV11-2 with TRBJ1-1; D gene uncertain. The CDR3 is 12 residues long. Germline loops: CDR1 SGHAT, CDR2 FQNNGV. Trimming took off 0 bases at V and 2 bases at J, with 1 base between the two ends. The CDR3 spells CASSLDNTEAFF. DNA of the CDR3: TGTGCCAGCAGCTTAGATAACACTGAAGCTTTCTTT.

V and J are TRBV10-3 and TRBJ1-5; no definite D call. Trimming removed 0 bases at V and 7 bases at J, with 19 bases between. Germline loops: CDR1 ENHRY, CDR2 SYGVKD. CDR3 length: 17 residues. DNA for the CDR3: TGTGCCATCAGTGAGTCGTCGAACAGTCCTCCGCGCCAGCCCCAGCATTTT. This codes for CAISESSNSPPRQPQHF.

V gene TRBV12-5 combines with J gene TRBJ1-1; tentative D call: TRBD1 (6 bases). CDR1 is LGHNT and CDR2 is FRNRAP in the germline V gene. V lost 6 bases, J lost 5 bases, and 13 bases lay in between. The CDR3 extends over 13 amino acids. The CDR3 protein is CASGEQGGTEAFF. Here the CDR3 DNA reads TGTGCTAGTGGAGAACAAGGGGGAACTGAAGCTTTCTTT.

V gene TRBV9 combines with J gene TRBJ1-3, with D perhaps TRBD1 (5 bases). Trimming took off 0 bases at V and 0 bases at J, with 10 bases between the two ends. The CDR3 is 16 residues long. Germline V gene lookup returns CDR1 SGDLS and CDR2 YYNGEE. For the CDR3, the DNA is TGTGCCAGCAGCGTAGTTGGGGGGACCTCTGGAAACACCATATATTTT. It encodes CASSVVGGTSGNTIYF.

The V gene is TRBV5-1, the J gene TRBJ2-1, with D possibly matching TRBD1 (6 bases). CDR1 is SGHRS and CDR2 is YFSETQ in the germline V gene. V lost 1 base and J 0 bases, leaving 23 bases between the germline ends. The length of the CDR3 is 20 residues. Here the CDR3 reads CASSLTPGHLRRSSYNEQFF. The DNA of the CDR3 is TGCGCCAGCAGCTTGACCCCGGGACACTTACGTCGTAGCTCCTACAATGAGCAGTTCTTC.

This chain connects TRBV6-5 to TRBJ1-1, with TRBD1 matching over 9 bases. The junction had 7 bases not matched to a gene; V was cut back by 7 bases and J by 1 base. Germline loops: CDR1 MNHEY, CDR2 SVGAGI. CDR3 length: 15 residues. The CDR3 DNA reads TGTGCCAGCACTCCAACGGACAGGGGGAACACTGAAGCTTTCTTT. This codes for CASTPTDRGNTEAFF.

This chain joins TRBV9 and TRBJ1-6, with 8 nucleotides matching TRBD1. J lost 6 bases, V lost 7 bases, and 12 bases had no gene match. Germline V gene sequence: CDR1 SGDLS, CDR2 YYNGEE. This CDR3 contains 16 residues. CDR3 in DNA: TGTGCCAGCGGACCGGGACAGGCGGAATTTAATTCACCCCTCCACTTT. Protein sequence: CASGPGQAEFNSPLHF.

The rearrangement uses TRBV2 and TRBJ2-7, with D unclear. Trimming removed 1 base from V and 2 bases from J, with 9 bases in between. The CDR3 extends over 14 amino acids. Looked up from germline, CDR1 is SNHLY and CDR2 is FYNNEI. CDR3 coding DNA: TGTGCCAGCAGTGAAGGCCAGGTGACCTACGAGCAGTACTTC. It translates to CASSEGQVTYEQYF.

This sequence joins TRBV6-6 and TRBJ2-3; no clear D gene. The CDR3 is made up of 16 amino acids. The V gene's germline CDR1 is MNHNY and CDR2 SVGAGI (reference sequence). Trimming cost V 5 bases and J 0 bases, with 15 bases left between them. Written as DNA, the CDR3 is TGTGCCAGCAGTGCCCGGGTTACGACTAGCACAGATACGCAGTATTTT. Amino acid sequence: CASSARVTTSTDTQYF.

The rearrangement links TRBV11-2 to TRBJ2-1, with TRBD1 as a possible D gene (6 bases). This CDR3 has 12 residues. CDR1 is SGHAT, CDR2 FQNNGV, per germline. V lost 5 bases to trimming and J lost 8 bases, with 10 bases between them. For the CDR3, the DNA is TGTGCCAGCAGCAGTACAGGGTATGAGCAGTTCTTC. Its translation is CASSSTGYEQFF.

This clone was observed a single time. V gene TRBV7-9 combines with J gene TRBJ1-1; a weak D match, TRBD1 (6 bases). CDR1 is SEHNR, CDR2 FQNEAQ, per germline (reference sequence). This CDR3 has 11 residues. Trimming cost V 4 bases and J 8 bases, with 8 bases left between them. The CDR3 nucleotides are TGTGCCAGCAGCTCGAGGGGGGAAGCTTTCTTT. Translated: CASSSRGEAFF.

The chain has TRBV7-6 and TRBJ2-5; D is ambiguous. The V end lost 1 base, the J end lost 5 bases, and 8 bases lay between the germline ends. The CDR3 contains 13 residues. From germline, CDR1 is SGHVS and CDR2 FNYEAQ. The CDR3 spells CASSLGYQETQYF. The DNA of the CDR3 is TGTGCCAGCAGCTTAGGTTATCAGGAGACCCAGTACTTC.

The chain links TRBV7-6 to TRBJ1-5; D remains ambiguous. This CDR3 has 16 residues. Germline V gene sequence: CDR1 SGHVS, CDR2 FNYEAQ. With 1 base removed from V and 3 bases from J, the gap between germline ends came to 13 bases. For the CDR3, the DNA is TGTGCCAGCAGCTTAGGCAAGGGCTTTTTCAATCAGCCCCAGCATTTT. Protein product: CASSLGKGFFNQPQHF.

The J gene is TRBJ2-3, the V gene TRBV10-1, with D perhaps given as TRBD1 or TRBD2 (5 bases each). V lost 5 bases, J lost 6 bases, and 18 bases lay in between. The CDR3 totals 15 residues. Germline V gene data show CDR1 as WNHNN and CDR2 as SYGVQD (reference sequence). The CDR3 protein is CASSSGTRNVDTQYF. The DNA of the CDR3 is TGCGCCAGCAGTTCCGGGACCAGGAATGTGGATACGCAGTATTTT.

This chain links TRBV6-5 with TRBJ1-1; 8 positions agree with TRBD1. V trimming: 5 bases; J trimming: 2 bases; junction bases outside the gene matches: 4. This CDR3 has 14 amino acids. Germline V gives CDR1 MNHEY, CDR2 SVGAGI. As DNA, the CDR3 is TGTGCCAGCAGTGGACAGGGTCCTAACACTGAAGCTTTCTTT. It codes for CASSGQGPNTEAFF.

This clone was seen more than once but under ten times. The J gene is TRBJ1-2, the V gene TRBV7-8; no clear D gene. In germline, CDR1 is SGHVS, CDR2 FQNEAQ. The V and J ends lost 6 bases and 3 bases respectively, with 8 bases between them. The CDR3 extends over 12 amino acids. DNA for the CDR3: TGTGCCAGCAGTTCAGGAGACTATGGCTACACCTTC. This codes for CASSSGDYGYTF.

This sequence joins TRBV9 and TRBJ2-3; D possibly corresponds to TRBD1 (6 bases). CDR3 size: 16 residues. The V end lost 4 bases, the J end lost 0 bases, and 15 bases lay between the germline ends. Germline values: CDR1 SGDLS, CDR2 YYNGEE. CDR3 in DNA: TGTGCCAGCAGCCTCCTCGGGACACCTAGCACAGATACGCAGTATTTT. It encodes CASSLLGTPSTDTQYF. The complete variable domain, with remaining parts taken from reference TRBV9 and TRBJ2-3, reads DSGVTQTPKHLITATGQRVTLRCSPRSGDLSVYWYQQSLDQGLQFLIQYYNGEERAKGNILERFSAQQFPDLHSELNLSSLELGDSALYFCASSLLGTPSTDTQYFGPGTRLTVL.

The chain employs TRBV6-5 and TRBJ1-2; D gene ambiguous. CDR1 is MNHEY and CDR2 is SVGAGI in the germline V gene. Trimming took off 2 bases at V and 4 bases at J, with 14 bases between the two ends. CDR3 length: 15 residues. The CDR3 DNA sequence: TGTGCCAGCAGTTACGCCTCAGCAGCGACCTATGGCTACACCTTC. This translates into CASSYASAATYGYTF.